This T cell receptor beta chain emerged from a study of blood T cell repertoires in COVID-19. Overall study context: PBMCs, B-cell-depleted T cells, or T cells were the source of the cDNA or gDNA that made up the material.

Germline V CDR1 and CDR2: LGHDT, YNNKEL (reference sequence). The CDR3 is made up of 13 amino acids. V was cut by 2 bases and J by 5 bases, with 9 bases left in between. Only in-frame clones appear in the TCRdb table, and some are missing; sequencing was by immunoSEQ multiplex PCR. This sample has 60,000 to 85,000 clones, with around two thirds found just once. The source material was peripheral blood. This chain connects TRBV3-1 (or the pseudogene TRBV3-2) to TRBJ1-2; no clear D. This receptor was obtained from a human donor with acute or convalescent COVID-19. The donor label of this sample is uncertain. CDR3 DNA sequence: TGTGCCAGCAGCCAATGGGCCTCTTATGGCTACACCTTC. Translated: CASSQWASYGYTF.